These 26 T cell receptor beta chains were all obtained from the same sample, sequenced in a study of blood T cell repertoires in COVID-19. The protocol was immunoSEQ multiplex PCR, while the TCRdb copy is restricted to in-frame clones and leaves out a portion. In the table there are 70,000 or so clones, more than 75% of which are singletons. The specimen sequenced was peripheral blood. These receptors all come from a man in his sixties or seventies with active or convalescent COVID-19.

The chain uses TRBV4-3 and TRBJ2-7; TRBD2 matches at 14 bases. Germline V gives CDR1 LGHNA, CDR2 YSLEER. V lost 3 bases and J lost 4; bases outside the gene matches: 5. CDR3 length: 16 residues. This CDR3 is CASSQGLAGEGYEQYF. The CDR3 nucleotides are TGCGCCAGCAGCCAGGGACTAGCGGGAGAGGGGTACGAGCAGTACTTC.

The genes are TRBV18 and TRBJ2-2; D perhaps matches TRBD2 (5 bases). CDR3 length: 12 residues. The V gene lost 6 bases and the J gene lost 6 bases, with 8 bases spanning the gap. CDR1 is KGHSH, CDR2 LQKENI, per germline. The DNA of the CDR3 is TGTGCCAGCTCTGGGGAGCCCGGGGAGCTGTTTTTT. Translating gives CASSGEPGELFF.

This clone was counted between two and nine times. The chain combines TRBV28 with TRBJ2-7; 9 positions match TRBD1. Germline V gene lookup returns CDR1 MDHEN and CDR2 SYDVKM. This CDR3 is built from 14 residues. The V and J ends lost 4 bases and 5 bases, in that order; junction bases with no gene match: 6. CDR3 protein: CASSSGTGNDEQYF. For the CDR3, the DNA is TGTGCCAGCAGTTCCGGGACAGGGAACGACGAGCAGTACTTC.

V usage is TRBV19 and J usage is TRBJ1-5; a possible D gene is TRBD1 (5 bases). The CDR3 has 13 residues. Germline loops: CDR1 LNHDA, CDR2 SQIVND (reference sequence). Trimming removed 4 bases at V and 6 bases at J, with 10 bases between. The CDR3 protein is CASSTSRVQPQHF. The CDR3 DNA is TGTGCCAGTAGTACTTCCAGGGTTCAGCCCCAGCATTTT.

The chain links TRBV15 to TRBJ1-2; TRBD1 might be the D (5 bases). CDR1 is LNHNV and CDR2 is YYDKDF in the germline V gene (reference sequence). The CDR3 spans 17 residues. V dropped 3 bases and J dropped 1 base, with 18 bases sitting between them. CDR3 protein: CATSRGGPDRFNYGYTF. The CDR3 bases are TGTGCCACCAGCAGGGGGGGACCGGATAGATTTAACTATGGCTACACCTTC.

The chain recombines TRBV5-1 with TRBJ1-4; 8 nucleotides agree with TRBD1. CDR1 is SGHRS and CDR2 is YFSETQ in the germline V gene. V shed 2 bases, J shed 8 bases, and the junction held 8 bases outside the gene matches. The CDR3 has 15 residues. The CDR3: CASSFADRGPEKLFF. The CDR3 DNA reads TGCGCCAGCAGCTTCGCCGACAGGGGACCCGAAAAACTGTTTTTT.

The chain couples TRBV2 to TRBJ2-2; a weak D match, TRBD1 (5 bases). The germline gives CDR1 SNHLY, CDR2 FYNNEI. Deletions cut 5 bases from V and 6 bases from J, with 10 bases between. The CDR3 is made up of 13 amino acids. Here the CDR3 DNA reads TGTGCCAGCAGTCCCCAGGGTGCCGGGGAGCTGTTTTTT. Amino acids: CASSPQGAGELFF.

The V call is TRBV5-4, the J call TRBJ2-3, with TRBD2 matching over 9 bases. V lost 4 bases to trimming and J lost 7 bases; unmatched junction nucleotides: 10. The CDR3 totals 15 residues. Germline V lookup: CDR1 SGHNT, CDR2 YYREEE (reference sequence). The CDR3 bases are TGTGCCAGCAGCCGTGGGGCTAGCGGGGAGTATACGCAGTATTTT. Its translation is CASSRGASGEYTQYF.

The chain is built from TRBV6-5 and TRBJ1-1; 8 nucleotides match TRBD1. V shed 6 bases and J 3 bases; nucleotides not matched to a gene: 6. Germline values: CDR1 MNHEY, CDR2 SVGAGI. CDR3 size: 14 residues. CDR3 sequence reads: CASSQPTGDTEAFF. Written as DNA, the CDR3 is TGTGCCAGCAGCCAACCGACAGGGGACACTGAAGCTTTCTTT.

The gene calls are TRBV7-6 and TRBJ1-6, with D unresolved. With 4 bases removed from V and 7 bases from J, the gap between germline ends came to 17 bases. The CDR3 sequence is 16 residues long. Germline V lookup: CDR1 SGHVS, CDR2 FNYEAQ. For the CDR3, the DNA is TGTGCCAGCAGCTCGAGAAGCGGGATTGGGAATTCACCCCTCCACTTT. This translates into CASSSRSGIGNSPLHF.

The chain recombines TRBV28 with TRBJ1-4; D is ambiguous. This CDR3 region has 14 residues. Trimming removed 3 bases at V and 8 bases at J, with 13 bases between. Germline values: CDR1 MDHEN, CDR2 SYDVKM. CDR3 loop: CASSFRGRGEKLFF. For the CDR3, the DNA is TGTGCCAGCAGTTTCCGGGGTCGTGGAGAAAAACTGTTTTTT.

The chain is built from TRBV30 and TRBJ1-1, with D possibly being TRBD1 (6 bases). CDR3 size: 13 residues. The germline V gene has CDR1 GTSNPN and CDR2 SVGIG (reference sequence). V gave up 0 bases and J gave up 6 bases, with 11 bases separating them. The CDR3 coding sequence is TGTGCCTGGAGTGTACAGGGTGGTGCTGAAGCTTTCTTT. Protein product: CAWSVQGGAEAFF. Full variable domain (outside the CDR3, taken from reference TRBV30 and TRBJ1-1): SQTIHQWPATLVQPVGSPLSLECTVEGTSNPNLYWYRQAAGRGLQLLFYSVGIGQISSEVPQNLSASRPQDRQFILSSKKLLLSDSGFYLCAWSVQGGAEAFFGQGTRLTVV.

The chain links TRBV30 to TRBJ1-4, with TRBD1 matching over 8 bases. The trim removed 2 bases at V and 7 bases at J, leaving 6 bases unmatched. Germline V gene lookup returns CDR1 GTSNPN and CDR2 SVGIG (reference sequence). The CDR3 length is 14 residues. The DNA for the CDR3 is TGTGCCTGGAGTCGAGACAGGGGCAGTGAAAAACTGTTTTTT. Encoded protein: CAWSRDRGSEKLFF.

J is TRBJ2-7 and V is TRBV28; TRBD2 agrees at 7 bases. Germline V gene data show CDR1 as MDHEN and CDR2 as SYDVKM. This CDR3 is built from 15 residues. The junction had 7 bases not matched to a gene; V was cut back by 3 bases and J by 2 bases. The chain's CDR3 is CASSLGGVEAYEQYF. The CDR3 DNA sequence: TGTGCCAGCAGTTTGGGGGGGGTAGAGGCCTACGAGCAGTACTTC.

The J gene is TRBJ1-1, the V gene TRBV12-3 or TRBV12-4, with 7 positions matching TRBD1. V shed 4 bases, J shed 10 bases, and the junction held 6 bases outside the gene matches. This CDR3 has 12 residues. The CDR3 spells CASSWTGRAAFF. In nucleotides, the CDR3 is TGTGCCAGCAGTTGGACAGGCCGGGCAGCTTTCTTT.

This clone has only one observation. CDR3 sequence reads: CASSLVGGSAGANVLTF. CDR3 bases: TGTGCCAGCAGCTTAGTCGGGGGGTCAGCTGGGGCCAACGTCCTGACTTTC. The V and J genes are TRBV7-2 and TRBJ2-6; the match to TRBD2 covers 7 bases. The trim removed 1 base at V and 2 bases at J, leaving 5 bases unmatched. The germline V gene encodes CDR1 SGHTA and CDR2 FQGNSA. This CDR3 is built from 17 residues. Full variable domain (missing parts from reference TRBV7-2 and TRBJ2-6): GAGVSQSPSNKVTEKGKDVELRCDPISGHTALYWYRQSLGQGLEFLIYFQGNSAPDKSGLPSDRFSAERTGGSVSTLTIQRTQQEDSAVYLCASSLVGGSAGANVLTFGAGSRLTVL.

This chain joins TRBV11-2 and TRBJ2-7; a possible D gene is TRBD1 (6 bases). Trimming took off 5 bases at V and 3 bases at J, with 17 bases between the two ends. Germline V gene data show CDR1 as SGHAT and CDR2 as FQNNGV. The CDR3 is 15 residues long. The CDR3 DNA reads as TGTGCCAGCAGCCGCTCAGGGGCTCCGGGCTACGAGCAGTACTTC. This encodes CASSRSGAPGYEQYF. Supplemented by reference TRBV11-2 and TRBJ2-7, the full variable domain reads EAGVAQSPRYKIIEKRQSVAFWCNPISGHATLYWYQQILGQGPKLLIQFQNNGVVDDSQLPKDRFSAERLKGVDSTLKIQPAKLEDSAVYLCASSRSGAPGYEQYFGPGTRLTVT.

The rearrangement joins TRBV28 to TRBJ2-1; maybe TRBD2 (6 bases). Germline CDR1 is MDHEN and CDR2 is SYDVKM. Trimming took 3 bases from V and 5 from J, leaving 14 bases between them. This CDR3 is built from 15 residues. CDR3 in amino acids: CASSLGGADNNEQFF. Written as DNA, the CDR3 is TGTGCCAGCAGTTTGGGGGGAGCAGACAACAATGAGCAGTTCTTC.

V usage is TRBV28 and J usage is TRBJ2-1; D is ambiguous. CDR1 and CDR2 from the germline V gene are MDHEN and SYDVKM. There are 13 residues in the CDR3. Trimming pared 3 bases from V and 7 bases from J, leaving 10 bases between. The CDR3 nucleotides are TGTGCCAGCAGTTTTCGATCTACGAATGAGCAGTTCTTC. Translation: CASSFRSTNEQFF.

This clone was detected a few times. CDR3 nucleotide sequence: TGTGCCTGGAGTGTTCAGGGCCGGAACACTGAAGCTTTCTTT. The encoded protein is CAWSVQGRNTEAFF. The chain couples TRBV30 to TRBJ1-1, with D perhaps TRBD1 (5 bases). V dropped 0 bases and J dropped 1 base, with 9 bases sitting between them. Germline CDR1 is GTSNPN and CDR2 is SVGIG (reference sequence). This CDR3 region has 14 residues.

The chain uses TRBV9 and TRBJ2-1; 9 bases map to TRBD2. This CDR3 contains 14 residues. Trimming cost V 6 bases and J 7 bases; bases outside gene matches: 8. Germline loops: CDR1 SGDLS, CDR2 YYNGEE. CDR3 amino acids: CASNPSGRTNEQFF. The CDR3, as DNA: TGTGCCAGCAATCCCAGCGGGAGGACTAATGAGCAGTTCTTC.

V is TRBV2 and J is TRBJ1-1; D is unresolved. In germline, CDR1 is SNHLY, CDR2 FYNNEI. This CDR3 is 13 amino acids long. V was cut by 8 bases and J by 1 base, with 11 bases left in between. The CDR3 DNA sequence: TGTGCCAGCGGTAACAGCCCGAACACTGAAGCTTTCTTT. Translation: CASGNSPNTEAFF.

This chain connects TRBV19 to TRBJ2-2; 11 positions agree with TRBD2. Per germline, CDR1 LNHDA and CDR2 SQIVND (reference sequence). The CDR3 consists of 16 residues. The junction had 8 bases not matched to a gene; V was cut back by 3 bases and J by 8 bases. The DNA of the CDR3 is TGTGCCAGTAGTATGAGACTAGCGGGATCTGGAGGGGAGCTGTTTTTT. Translation: CASSMRLAGSGGELFF.

The chain combines TRBV28 with TRBJ1-5; possibly TRBD1 for D (6 bases). The germline V and J ends were trimmed by 4 bases and 6 bases, with 13 bases remaining between them. Germline CDR1 MDHEN, CDR2 SYDVKM. The CDR3 sequence is 14 residues long. CDR3 sequence reads: CASSSGQLGQPQHF. The CDR3, as DNA: TGTGCCAGCAGTTCAGGACAGTTGGGTCAGCCCCAGCATTTT.

The chain is built from TRBV4-3 and TRBJ2-6; 8 bases fit TRBD1. This CDR3 comprises 19 residues. V was clipped by 2 bases and J by 0 bases; unmatched bases: 9. CDR1 and CDR2 (germline): LGHNA, YSLEER. The CDR3 region has the DNA TGCGCCAGCAGCCAAATGACAGGGGTCCCTCCCTCTGGGGCCAACGTCCTGACTTTC. It is translated as CASSQMTGVPPSGANVLTF.

The J gene is TRBJ2-3, the V gene TRBV7-2; 10 bases match TRBD2. The germline V gene has CDR1 SGHTA and CDR2 FQGNSA. After removal of 4 bases from V and 0 bases from J, the junction contained 10 bases not matched to a gene. This CDR3 comprises 18 residues. The CDR3 DNA is TGTGCCAGCAGCTCTCGACTAGCGGGCCACTTTAGCACAGATACGCAGTATTTT. Its protein is CASSSRLAGHFSTDTQYF.